These T cell receptor beta chains were read from a single sample in a study of shared clonotypes between healthy human individuals. Assay used: immunoSEQ multiplex PCR; TCRdb lists only in-frame clones, some missing. The sample consists of hundreds of thousands of clones, 95% of them appearing once. Sequencing was carried out using naive CD8+ T cells sorted from blood. The receptor source for this set is a woman aged 30 to 39 in good health. The CDR3 runs from the conserved cysteine through the conserved F or W. A D gene is named only where the DNA matches it firmly. Clone size is stated in some rows and not others, as once, few, many or a class when expanded.

clone_size d_call j_call v_call cdr3_aa cdr3_nt
NA TRBD1 TRBJ1-4 TRBV27 CASSSGQGREKLFF TGTGCCAGCAGTTCCGGACAGGGTCGGGAAAAACTGTTTTTT
NA NA TRBJ1-4 TRBV7-9 CASSLGPDEKLFF TGTGCCAGCAGCTTGGGACCGGACGAAAAACTGTTTTTT
NA NA TRBJ2-7 TRBV28 CASSLISTEQYF TGTGCCAGCAGTTTAATAAGCACCGAGCAGTACTTC
NA NA TRBJ2-7 TRBV16 CASSQGLASYEQYF TGTGCCAGCAGCCAAGGTCTAGCCTCCTACGAGCAGTACTTC
NA NA TRBJ1-3 TRBV2 CASSYGNTIYF TGTGCCAGCAGCTACGGGAACACCATATATTTT
NA NA TRBJ2-2 TRBV19 CASSMTNRWTVVPGELFF TGTGCCAGTAGTATGACCAACCGTTGGACCGTCGTCCCCGGGGAGCTGTTTTTT
NA NA TRBJ2-5 TRBV2 CASSNLRVARETQYF TGTGCCAGCAGCAACCTCAGGGTCGCCAGGGAGACCCAGTACTTC
NA NA TRBJ2-7 TRBV5-6 CASSLEGSTYEQYF TGTGCCAGCAGCTTGGAAGGGTCCACCTACGAGCAGTACTTC
NA NA TRBJ2-3 TRBV4-2 CASSQFRELGTDTQYF TGTGCCAGCAGCCAATTCCGAGAGTTGGGCACAGATACGCAGTATTTT
few NA TRBJ2-2 TRBV19 CASGGGELFF TGTGCCAGTGGGGGCGGGGAGCTGTTTTTT
NA NA TRBJ1-4 TRBV13 CASSLGRPGLMFF TGTGCCAGCAGCTTAGGTCGCCCGGGTTTAATGTTTTTT
NA NA TRBJ1-1 TRBV30 CAWSDLAGTEAFF TGTGCCTGGAGTGATCTCGCTGGCACTGAAGCTTTCTTT
once TRBD1 TRBJ1-5 TRBV27 CASSFNRGNQPQHF TGTGCCAGCAGTTTCAACAGGGGGAATCAGCCCCAGCATTTT
NA TRBD2 TRBJ2-7 TRBV5-1 CASSFGTSGAYEQYF TGCGCCAGCAGCTTTGGGACTAGCGGAGCCTACGAGCAGTACTTC
once TRBD2 TRBJ2-1 TRBV5-8 CASSFAREGGFF TGTGCCAGCAGCTTCGCCCGGGAGGGTGGGTTCTTC
NA NA TRBJ2-3 TRBV7-6 CASSLATGTPMDTQYF TGTGCCAGCAGCTTAGCTACCGGGACTCCCATGGATACGCAGTATTTT
NA NA TRBJ2-5 TRBV2 CASSGTTGTGETQYF TGTGCCAGCAGCGGAACGACAGGGACTGGGGAGACCCAGTACTTC
NA NA TRBJ2-3 TRBV29-1 CSVEPAATDTQYF TGCAGCGTTGAACCAGCGGCCACAGATACGCAGTATTTT
NA NA TRBJ2-5 TRBV4-1 CASSQGLRAGRQETQYF TGCGCCAGCAGCCAAGGGCTGCGAGCGGGTCGCCAAGAGACCCAGTACTTC